This T cell receptor (beta chain) emerged from a study of T cell repertoires in ileal Crohn's disease. The assay was immunoSEQ multiplex PCR, and TCRdb's table has in-frame clones only and misses some. The sample has 15,000 or so clones; roughly 91% are singletons. Germline-derived CDR1 and CDR2 are MNHEY and SMNVEV (reference sequence). This CDR3 contains 13 residues. Trimming took 3 bases from V and 2 from J, leaving 5 bases between them. A remark on this clone: Its target is not known.

Overall study findings and caveats: High-frequency clones were more common in sorted CD8 than CD4 cells.

This clonotype was sampled from an adult with Crohn's disease. The sequenced sample was ileal tissue. The chain has TRBV27 and TRBJ2-1; no firm D call. CDR3 amino acids: CASSLRPYNEQFF. As DNA, the CDR3 is TGTGCCAGCAGTTTGAGGCCCTACAATGAGCAGTTCTTC.